The 22 T cell receptor beta chains given below trace back to one sample, sequenced in a study of blood T cell repertoires in COVID-19. Profiling relied on immunoSEQ multiplex PCR, and the TCRdb table lists in-frame clones only, not all of them. The sample includes some 250,000 clones, around 82% of them seen just once. Sequencing was carried out using peripheral blood. All receptors come from a woman under 30 with acute or convalescent COVID-19.

The chain employs TRBV19 and TRBJ1-2, with D possibly being TRBD1 (5 bases). Germline V CDR1 and CDR2: LNHDA, SQIVND (reference sequence). The CDR3 has 14 amino acids. Deletions cut 3 bases from V and 4 bases from J, with 12 bases between. CDR3 nucleotide sequence: TGTGCCAGTAGTATCACGGGGGGTAGCTATGGCTACACCTTC. This encodes CASSITGGSYGYTF. The complete variable domain, with remaining parts taken from reference TRBV19 and TRBJ1-2, reads DGGITQSPKYLFRKEGQNVTLSCEQNLNHDAMYWYRQDPGQGLRLIYYSQIVNDFQKGDIAEGYSVSREKKESFPLTVTSAQKNPTAFYLCASSITGGSYGYTFGSGTRLTVV.

The chain couples TRBV6-5 to TRBJ1-5; 11 nucleotides match TRBD1. V was clipped by 4 bases and J by 5 bases; unmatched bases: 1. The CDR3 totals 14 residues. Per germline, CDR1 MNHEY and CDR2 SVGAGI. The CDR3, as DNA: TGTGCCAGCAGTTGGACAGGGGGCGATCAGCCCCAGCATTTT. It yields the protein CASSWTGGDQPQHF.

This sequence joins TRBV30 and TRBJ1-4; D not resolved. The CDR3 sequence is 15 residues long. The germline V and J ends were trimmed by 4 bases and 7 bases, with 19 bases remaining between them. Germline CDR1 is GTSNPN and CDR2 is SVGIG (reference sequence). This CDR3 reads CAWTRIRDLGEKLFF. The CDR3 DNA reads TGTGCCTGGACCCGTATACGGGATTTAGGTGAAAAACTGTTTTTT.

This clone was counted only a few times. This chain links TRBV5-1 with TRBJ1-1; D perhaps matches TRBD1 (6 bases). Trimming shortened V by 7 bases and J by 0 bases, and 10 bases separated the two germline ends. The germline V gene has CDR1 SGHRS and CDR2 YFSETQ. This CDR3 comprises 13 residues. The CDR3 bases are TGCGCCAGCGGACAGACTTTGAACACTGAAGCTTTCTTT. Protein sequence: CASGQTLNTEAFF.

V usage is TRBV5-1 and J usage is TRBJ1-2, with a tentative D call TRBD1 (6 bases). The CDR3 sequence is 16 residues long. V lost 3 bases to trimming and J lost 5 bases, with 20 bases between them. Germline-derived CDR1 and CDR2 are SGHRS and YFSETQ. Written as DNA, the CDR3 is TGCGCCAGCAGCTGGGATAGTAGACAGGCCGTATATGGCTACACCTTC. It is translated as CASSWDSRQAVYGYTF.

This chain uses TRBV9 with TRBJ1-2; D is undetermined. This CDR3 region has 15 residues. Per germline, CDR1 SGDLS and CDR2 YYNGEE. The V end was cut by 1 base, the J end by 3 bases, with 13 bases between. The DNA for the CDR3 is TGTGCCAGCAGCGTACTAGAGCAGCCGGACTATGGCTACACCTTC. It translates to CASSVLEQPDYGYTF.

This clone was observed a handful of times. The chain joins TRBV10-2 to TRBJ1-1; 9 bases line up with TRBD1. Germline CDR1 and CDR2: WSHSY and SAAADI. The CDR3 consists of 14 residues. The junction had 14 bases not matched to a gene; V was cut back by 7 bases and J by 11 bases. DNA of the CDR3: TGCGCCAGCAAACAGGGGGCCGGTTCCGGGGTGGCTTTCTTT. This codes for CASKQGAGSGVAFF.

This chain uses TRBV13 with TRBJ2-7; 7 nucleotides agree with TRBD2. The V segment lost 7 bases and the J segment 4 bases; nucleotides outside the gene matches: 16. This CDR3 spans 16 amino acids. Germline CDR1 PRHDT, CDR2 FYEKMQ (reference sequence). The CDR3 DNA sequence: TGTGCCAGCACCCCCCGCGGGCGGGAGTATAAGTACGAGCAGTACTTC. It is translated as CASTPRGREYKYEQYF.

The chain is built from TRBV5-1 and TRBJ2-3; no reliable D call. Germline CDR1 SGHRS, CDR2 YFSETQ. The CDR3 is 14 residues long. Trimming removed 6 bases at V and 2 bases at J, with 13 bases between. CDR3 DNA sequence: TGCGCCAGCACATACATGTCCGACACAGATACGCAGTATTTT. This encodes CASTYMSDTDTQYF.

This sequence joins TRBV19 and TRBJ1-4, with a tentative D call TRBD1 (6 bases). The germline CDR1 and CDR2 sequences are LNHDA and SQIVND (reference sequence). The CDR3 length is 16 residues. The germline V and J ends were trimmed by 7 bases and 8 bases, with 23 bases remaining between them. As DNA, the CDR3 is TGTGCCAGTACCATCTTTGGGGGGGCAGGGGCGGAAAAACTGTTTTTT. Encoded protein: CASTIFGGAGAEKLFF. Filled out from reference TRBV19 and TRBJ1-4, the complete variable domain reads DGGITQSPKYLFRKEGQNVTLSCEQNLNHDAMYWYRQDPGQGLRLIYYSQIVNDFQKGDIAEGYSVSREKKESFPLTVTSAQKNPTAFYLCASTIFGGAGAEKLFFGSGTQLSVL.

The chain is built from TRBV7-2 and TRBJ2-1; 9 bases map to TRBD1. The CDR3 is 16 residues long. CDR1 and CDR2 (germline): SGHTA, FQGNSA. With 2 bases clipped from V and 2 bases from J, the junction kept 4 bases outside the gene matches. The CDR3 region is CASSLWGQGPYNEQFF. In DNA form, the CDR3 reads TGTGCCAGCAGCTTATGGGGACAGGGTCCCTACAATGAGCAGTTCTTC.

This clone showed up just once. The CDR3 sequence: CASSFDRPLGQFF. The CDR3, as DNA: TGCGCCAGCAGCTTCGATAGGCCGCTAGGGCAGTTCTTC. This chain connects TRBV5-1 to TRBJ2-1; D not certain. Germline CDR1 is SGHRS and CDR2 is YFSETQ. Trimming pared 2 bases from V and 12 bases from J, leaving 15 bases between. The CDR3 contains 13 residues.

The chain is built from TRBV4-3 and TRBJ2-7, with D possibly matching TRBD1 (5 bases). The V and J ends lost 1 base and 3 bases respectively, with 13 bases between them. The germline gives CDR1 LGHNA, CDR2 YSLEER. This CDR3 is 15 amino acids long. Here the CDR3 reads CASSQVGALDYEQYF. CDR3 nucleotides: TGCGCCAGCAGCCAAGTAGGGGCTCTGGACTACGAGCAGTACTTC.

This clone was observed at least ten times. The V gene is TRBV2, the J gene TRBJ1-2, with no clear D. This CDR3 has 14 residues. V shed 0 bases and J shed 8 bases, with 13 bases lying between them. Germline CDR1 and CDR2: SNHLY and FYNNEI. The chain's CDR3 is CASSEAQHIGGYTF. CDR3 DNA: TGTGCCAGCAGTGAAGCGCAACACATCGGGGGCTACACCTTC.

V is TRBV19 and J is TRBJ2-1; no clear D. The ends were cut back, 1 base at V and 3 bases at J, with 7 bases in the middle. CDR1 and CDR2 (germline): LNHDA, SQIVND (reference sequence). This CDR3 has 14 amino acids. The CDR3 sequence is CASSIGADYNEQFF. CDR3 nucleotide sequence: TGTGCCAGTAGTATAGGGGCAGACTACAATGAGCAGTTCTTC.

The gene calls are TRBV18 and TRBJ2-5, with D unresolved. Germline loops: CDR1 KGHSH, CDR2 LQKENI. V was cut by 2 bases and J by 5 bases, with 12 bases left in between. This CDR3 has 14 residues. The CDR3 protein is CASSPVGYWETQYF. The DNA for the CDR3 is TGTGCCAGCTCACCAGTGGGCTATTGGGAGACCCAGTACTTC. The variable domain in full, completed from reference TRBV18 and TRBJ2-5, reads NAGVMQNPRHLVRRRGQEARLRCSPMKGHSHVYWYRQLPEEGLKFMVYLQKENIIDESGMPKERFSAEFPKEGPSILRIQQVVRGDSAAYFCASSPVGYWETQYFGPGTRLLVL.

This clone has more than one count but fewer than ten. The chain joins TRBV30 to TRBJ1-2, with 8 bases aligning to TRBD1. CDR1 GTSNPN and CDR2 SVGIG come from the germline V gene (reference sequence). The junction had 7 bases not matched to a gene; V was cut back by 5 bases and J by 5 bases. CDR3 length: 13 amino acids. The CDR3 sequence: CAWLTGDEYGYTF. The CDR3 bases are TGTGCCTGGCTGACAGGGGACGAATATGGCTACACCTTC.

The chain is built from TRBV4-3 and TRBJ2-1; 8 positions agree with TRBD2. The trim removed 6 bases at V and 4 bases at J, leaving 17 bases unmatched. The CDR3 loop spans 18 amino acids. The germline V gene encodes CDR1 LGHNA and CDR2 YSLEER. CDR3 coding DNA: TGCGCCAGCAGGGAGGGCCTAGCGGGCGGAACATTATACAATGAGCAGTTCTTC. The encoded protein is CASREGLAGGTLYNEQFF.

This clone was observed many times. The genes are TRBV2 and TRBJ2-1; 13 nucleotides agree with TRBD2. CDR3 length equals 16 residues. J lost 9 bases, V lost 3 bases, and 8 bases had no gene match. Germline V lookup: CDR1 SNHLY, CDR2 FYNNEI. The CDR3 DNA sequence: TGTGCCAGCAGTGACCGGACTAGCGGGAGTATTTTTGAGCAGTTCTTC. Its translation is CASSDRTSGSIFEQFF.

The rearrangement links TRBV7-8 to TRBJ2-4, with 14 bases that match TRBD2. Germline V gives CDR1 SGHVS, CDR2 FQNEAQ. The CDR3 is 21 residues long. The J segment lost 0 bases and the V segment lost 1 base, leaving 11 bases of the junction unmatched. The CDR3 DNA is TGTGCCAGCAGCTTAGAGCCTTACAGGGGACTAGCGGGAGTAGCCAAAAACATTCAGTACTTC. Translated, it gives CASSLEPYRGLAGVAKNIQYF.

The chain uses TRBV14 and TRBJ2-5; D unresolved. Germline V gives CDR1 SGHDN, CDR2 FVKESK. The CDR3 is 13 amino acids. V was shortened by 0 bases and J by 7 bases, with 9 bases between the two germline ends. Here the CDR3 DNA reads TGTGCCAGCAGCCAAGATAATCACAGGACCCAGTACTTC. Its translation: CASSQDNHRTQYF.

The chain is built from TRBV21-1 and TRBJ1-6; the table gives TRBD1 as D, unverified against the DNA. TRBV21-1 is noted as a pseudogene. This CDR3 has 16 residues. CDR3 DNA: TGTGCCAGCAGCCACCAGGCACAGGGTAACAATTCACCCCTCCACTTT. This translates into CASSHQAQGNNSPLHF.